This is a list of T cell receptor beta chains from one sample in a study of cytomegalovirus exposure and HLA in healthy donors. Only in-frame clones appear in the TCRdb table, and some are missing; sequencing was by immunoSEQ multiplex PCR. In the table there are 130,000 to 150,000 clones, about 78% of which are singletons. Sequencing was done on a sample of PBMCs. Receptor source: a man between 40 and 49 years old in good health and CMV-seropositive. CDR3s include the opening cysteine and the closing phenylalanine or tryptophan.

v_gene	len	CDR3aa
TRBV27	14	CASSFGTGGYEQYF
TRBV29-1	15	CSVEEASGWEYGYTF
TRBV2	16	CASRRGLAGFPREQYF
TRBV30	14	CAWSGQGSNQPQHF
TRBV7-9	15	CASSLGPAGNYGYTF
TRBV6-5	14	CASSYLGQNQPQHF
TRBV28	15	CASRLTGGANEKLFF
TRBV7-9	16	CASSLTGTGASYGYTF
TRBV7-9	14	CASRQIKYQETQYF
TRBV6-1	14	CASSEIRLNTEAFF
TRBV4-1	15	CASSHSGTYNSPLHF
TRBV11-2	16	CASSLHGQLPNEKLFF
TRBV19	13	CASAWASNEKLFF
TRBV4-1	15	CASSQGTGDNYGYTF
TRBV27	15	CATQNPTSTYNEQFF
TRBV4-1	17	CASSPGEKTSGANVLTF
TRBV6-4	14	CASSHSGGANEQFF
TRBV27	14	CASSFQGASEKLFF
TRBV2	14	CASREDRVPYEQYF
TRBV7-9	11	CAGQKNTEAFF
TRBV7-8	16	CASSHPGLRSGNTIYF
TRBV14	13	CASSQESWTGRTF
TRBV6-6	15	CASSPVGTGMNEQFF
TRBV19	14	CASSRRTSTDTQYF
TRBV19	16	CASSRTSGVSTDTQYF
TRBV6-6	15	CASSQIPGTGRGYTF
TRBV19	14	CASTRRDRTYGYTF
TRBV29-1	13	CSVGQGVGYGYTF
TRBV18	15	CASSPAGGSNQPQHF
TRBV5-6	16	CASSFRTSGRAYEQYF
TRBV29-1	10	CSGGTGTQYF
TRBV6-6	15	CASSYEGPLSYEQYF
TRBV30	15	CAWREPGQGSYEQYF
TRBV2	15	CASSEQGLSYNEQFF
TRBV5-5	15	CASSLLVGTGGGYTF
TRBV5-8	14	CASSPDRDYQPQHF
TRBV19	15	CASSMGLAGRDTQYF